What follows are 31 T cell receptor beta chains derived from one specimen sequenced in a study of a mutant IDH1 vaccine in newly diagnosed glioma. As for time point: week 5, during vaccination. Topical imiquimod accompanied each vaccine dose, which consisted of 300 ug of mutant IDH1 20-mer peptide. Repertoires were generated with immunoSEQ multiplex PCR, while TCRdb's copy carries only in-frame clones and drops some. This sample has 50,000 to 70,000 clones, with 65% to 90% found just once. The antigens for these receptors are not known. The specimen comprised PBMCs, sampled from a glioma patient whose treatment included an IDH1 peptide vaccine. These TCRs come from a woman aged 18-29 years with glioma. Some clones in this sample may be carry-over from other donors' samples.

The chain has TRBV11-3 and TRBJ2-7, with unresolved D. V shed 5 bases and J shed 2 bases, with 10 bases lying between them. This CDR3 is 13 amino acids long. The V gene's germline CDR1 is SGHNT and CDR2 YENEEA. Here the CDR3 reads CASSPPVAYEQYF. The CDR3 DNA sequence: TGTGCCAGCAGCCCTCCGGTAGCCTACGAGCAGTACTTC.

The J gene is TRBJ1-5, the V gene TRBV10-3, with D maybe TRBD1 (6 bases). Trimming took off 5 bases at V and 0 bases at J, with 8 bases between the two ends. The CDR3 runs to 14 residues. CDR1 is ENHRY, CDR2 SYGVKD, per germline. The CDR3 sequence: CAISPDSSNQPQHF. DNA of the CDR3: TGTGCCATCAGTCCGGACAGTAGCAATCAGCCCCAGCATTTT.

This clone appeared a few times. The chain is built from TRBV6-4 and TRBJ2-3, with 11 bases that match TRBD2. The germline gives CDR1 MRHNA, CDR2 SNTAGT. With 2 bases clipped from V and 4 bases from J, the junction kept 5 bases outside the gene matches. CDR3 length equals 16 residues. The CDR3 loop reads CASSDGTSGPPDTQYF. As DNA, the CDR3 is TGTGCCAGCAGTGACGGGACTAGCGGCCCGCCAGATACGCAGTATTTT.

This clone was seen only a few times. The rearrangement uses TRBV6-4 and TRBJ2-1; TRBD2 might be the D (7 bases). CDR1 and CDR2 from the germline V gene are MRHNA and SNTAGT. The CDR3 runs to 13 residues. V was pared by 2 bases and J by 6 bases, with 8 bases between. CDR3 sequence (DNA): TGTGCCAGCAGTGACGGGGGGGCCAATGAGCAGTTCTTC. Amino acid sequence: CASSDGGANEQFF.

This rearrangement joins TRBV5-6 to TRBJ1-5; 8 nucleotides agree with TRBD1. The CDR3 has 15 residues. The V segment lost 2 bases and the J segment 6 bases; nucleotides outside the gene matches: 7. Germline V gives CDR1 SGHDT, CDR2 YYEEEE. CDR3 bases: TGTGCCAGCAGCTTTGGCAGGGGGCGGACTCAGCCCCAGCATTTT. Translation gives CASSFGRGRTQPQHF.

The sample holds a few counts of this clone. This chain joins TRBV6-4 and TRBJ1-2; perhaps TRBD1 as D (6 bases). Germline V gene sequence: CDR1 MRHNA, CDR2 SNTAGT. The V end was cut by 6 bases, the J end by 4 bases, with 15 bases between. The CDR3 runs to 14 residues. The CDR3 is CASRAGDGSYGYTF. In DNA form, the CDR3 reads TGTGCCAGCAGGGCAGGGGACGGTAGCTATGGCTACACCTTC.

V is TRBV6-5 and J is TRBJ2-7; D is possibly TRBD2 (5 bases). V lost 2 bases to trimming and J lost 6 bases, with 8 bases between them. The CDR3 covers 12 residues. Germline-derived CDR1 and CDR2 are MNHEY and SVGAGI. CDR3 amino acids: CASSYPGSEQYF. The DNA for the CDR3 is TGTGCCAGCAGTTACCCTGGGAGCGAGCAGTACTTC.

V gene TRBV5-1 combines with J gene TRBJ2-7; D may correspond to TRBD1 or TRBD2 (5 bases each). The CDR3 totals 13 residues. V was clipped by 4 bases and J by 6 bases, with 14 bases between them. Germline V lookup: CDR1 SGHRS, CDR2 YFSETQ. This CDR3 reads CASSPGASREQYF. The CDR3 region has the DNA TGCGCCAGCAGCCCCGGGGCCTCTCGCGAGCAGTACTTC.

In its sample, this clone was seen once. V gene TRBV5-1 combines with J gene TRBJ1-1; 8 bases map to TRBD1. The CDR3 covers 15 residues. In germline, CDR1 is SGHRS, CDR2 YFSETQ. The V gene end was trimmed by 3 bases and the J gene end by 3 bases; junction bases not matched to a gene: 7. CDR3 loop: CASSSDRGRHTEAFF. CDR3 DNA: TGCGCCAGCAGCTCAGACAGGGGTAGACACACTGAAGCTTTCTTT.

The chain couples TRBV5-1 to TRBJ1-2, with D perhaps TRBD1 (5 bases). Trimming removed 7 bases from V and 6 bases from J, with 13 bases in between. Per germline, CDR1 SGHRS and CDR2 YFSETQ. CDR3 length: 12 residues. The CDR3 DNA reads as TGCGCCAGCGCTCCGAAGGGGCATGGCTACACCTTC. It codes for CASAPKGHGYTF.

The chain employs TRBV9 and TRBJ2-2, with D possibly matching TRBD2 (7 bases). The germline V and J ends were trimmed by 2 bases and 4 bases, with 15 bases remaining between them. Germline lookup yields CDR1 SGDLS and CDR2 YYNGEE. The CDR3 has 16 residues. The CDR3 is CASSVGGHGGTGELFF. DNA for the CDR3: TGTGCCAGCAGCGTCGGGGGGCACGGGGGCACCGGGGAGCTGTTTTTT.

The chain joins TRBV5-4 to TRBJ1-6; D is undetermined. Trimming pared 2 bases from V and 11 bases from J, leaving 17 bases between. CDR3 length equals 15 residues. Per germline, CDR1 SGHNT and CDR2 YYREEE (reference sequence). The CDR3 bases are TGTGCCAGCAGCTTTAGAGCAGGAAGTTTAGCACCCCTCCACTTT. Protein sequence: CASSFRAGSLAPLHF.

The CDR3 reads CASSPISGNRDEQYF. As DNA, the CDR3 is TGTGCCAGCTCACCCATTAGCGGGAATCGCGACGAGCAGTACTTC. The rearrangement links TRBV18 to TRBJ2-7, with TRBD2 matching over 8 bases. CDR1 and CDR2 (germline): KGHSH, LQKENI. CDR3 size: 15 residues. After removal of 3 bases from V and 5 bases from J, the junction contained 9 bases not matched to a gene. Filled out from reference TRBV18 and TRBJ2-7, the complete variable domain reads NAGVMQNPRHLVRRRGQEARLRCSPMKGHSHVYWYRQLPEEGLKFMVYLQKENIIDESGMPKERFSAEFPKEGPSILRIQQVVRGDSAAYFCASSPISGNRDEQYFGPGTRLTVT.

The rearrangement joins TRBV5-1 to TRBJ1-1; the match to TRBD1 covers 9 bases. Germline loops: CDR1 SGHRS, CDR2 YFSETQ. The CDR3 spans 19 residues. The V segment lost 4 bases and the J segment 0 bases; nucleotides outside the gene matches: 16. CDR3 sequence reads: CASSRSPGQGRGMNTEAFF. The CDR3 DNA is TGCGCCAGCAGCCGCTCCCCGGGACAGGGACGGGGCATGAACACTGAAGCTTTCTTT. Looking up the rest from reference TRBV5-1 and TRBJ1-1 gives the full variable domain: KAGVTQTPRYLIKTRGQQVTLSCSPISGHRSVSWYQQTPGQGLQFLFEYFSETQRNKGNFPGRFSGRQFSNSRSEMNVSTLELGDSALYLCASSRSPGQGRGMNTEAFFGQGTRLTVV.

This clone appeared once. The chain carries TRBV30 and TRBJ1-1, with TRBD1 identical over 12 bases. This CDR3 contains 14 residues. Trimming removed 4 bases from V and 6 bases from J; junction bases left unmatched: 6. Germline V lookup: CDR1 GTSNPN, CDR2 SVGIG (reference sequence). DNA for the CDR3: TGTGCCTGGACGGGACAGGGGGCAGAATCTGAAGCTTTCTTT. Its translation: CAWTGQGAESEAFF.

V gene TRBV5-4 combines with J gene TRBJ2-3; 7 bases fit TRBD2. This CDR3 region has 14 residues. CDR1 SGHNT and CDR2 YYREEE come from the germline V gene (reference sequence). With 3 bases clipped from V and 4 bases from J, the junction kept 5 bases outside the gene matches. CDR3 sequence reads: CASSSGLDADTQYF. The CDR3 region has the DNA TGTGCCAGCAGCTCCGGACTAGACGCAGATACGCAGTATTTT.

The chain joins TRBV6-9 to TRBJ2-5; 9 nucleotides align to TRBD1. The J call is uncertain, as TRBJ2-7 better fits the DNA end. There are 16 residues in the CDR3. The germline V gene encodes CDR1 MNHGY and CDR2 SVAAGI. This CDR3 is CASSLPGTGSTYEQYF. The CDR3 DNA reads TGTGCCAGCAGTTTACCTGGGACAGGGAGTACCTACGAGCAGTACTTC.

CDR3 sequence: CASSFAAGLGAGNTIYF. CDR3 bases: TGTGCCAGCAGCTTTGCGGCAGGATTAGGGGCTGGAAACACCATATATTTT. The chain employs TRBV12-1 and TRBJ1-3; the DNA was not compared with TRBD1, the D call given in the table. TRBV12-1 is a documented pseudogene. The CDR3 is 17 residues long.

This sequence joins TRBV18 and TRBJ1-5; D is perhaps TRBD1 (5 bases). The CDR3 runs to 19 residues. The V end was cut by 3 bases, the J end by 7 bases, with 28 bases between. Germline V gene sequence: CDR1 KGHSH, CDR2 LQKENI. CDR3 coding DNA: TGTGCCAGCTCACCTGGGGGTGTGCTACCCCTGGGGGGACGACAGCCCCAGCATTTT. It translates to CASSPGGVLPLGGRQPQHF.

The chain couples TRBV7-2 to TRBJ1-2, with D maybe TRBD1 (5 bases). Trimming took off 1 base at V and 3 bases at J, with 6 bases between the two ends. This CDR3 comprises 13 residues. From germline, CDR1 is SGHTA and CDR2 FQGNSA. The CDR3 sequence is CASSLGGYYGYTF. The CDR3 nucleotides are TGTGCCAGCAGCTTAGGGGGGTACTATGGCTACACCTTC.

This sequence joins TRBV4-2 and TRBJ2-2; TRBD2 matches 9 bases. Unmatched junction bases numbered 11, after V lost 2 bases and J lost 4 bases. Germline CDR1 and CDR2: LGHNA and YNFKEQ. This CDR3 is 18 amino acids long. In nucleotides, the CDR3 is TGTGCCAGCAGCCAATTCGCTGGGGCTAGCGGGATCACCGGGGAGCTGTTTTTT. This codes for CASSQFAGASGITGELFF.

This clone occurred a few times. The genes are TRBV7-2 and TRBJ1-6, with 11 bases that match TRBD1. Losses at the gene ends were 5 bases for V and 8 bases for J; bases not matched to a gene: 2. The CDR3 totals 14 residues. Germline V gene sequence: CDR1 SGHTA, CDR2 FQGNSA. This CDR3 is CASSEGQGDSPLHF. For the CDR3, the DNA is TGTGCCAGCAGCGAGGGACAGGGGGATTCACCCCTCCACTTT.

Here the CDR3 DNA reads TGTGCCAGCAGTCGCCGAACGAACAGTCTTCAGCCATCATCTAGGGTCAACTATGGCTACACCTTC. It is translated as CASSRRTNSLQPSSRVNYGYTF. The V and J genes are TRBV27 and TRBJ1-2, with no clear D. The V end was cut by 5 bases, the J end by 2 bases, with 36 bases between. Germline V CDR1 and CDR2: MNHEY, SMNVEV (reference sequence). CDR3 length: 22 residues.

V gene TRBV15 combines with J gene TRBJ1-4; 7 bases are a match to TRBD1. V lost 3 bases to trimming and J lost 5 bases; unmatched junction nucleotides: 9. CDR1 is LNHNV, CDR2 YYDKDF, per germline (reference sequence). The CDR3 totals 16 residues. The DNA for the CDR3 is TGTGCCACCAGCAGGAGATCCGTGGGACAGAATGAAAAACTGTTTTTT. It yields the protein CATSRRSVGQNEKLFF.

The V and J genes are TRBV6-4 and TRBJ2-3; 7 bases agree with TRBD2. Germline V gives CDR1 MRHNA, CDR2 SNTAGT. Trimming cost V 2 bases and J 1 base; bases outside gene matches: 3. This CDR3 has 15 amino acids. The CDR3 sequence: CASSDVGGGTDTQYF. The DNA of the CDR3 is TGTGCCAGCAGTGACGTGGGGGGGGGCACAGATACGCAGTATTTT.

The rearrangement links TRBV11-2 to TRBJ2-5; no clear D. V gave up 1 base and J gave up 4 bases, with 7 bases separating them. The CDR3 has 13 residues. CDR1 SGHAT and CDR2 FQNNGV come from the germline V gene. CDR3 amino acids: CASSLGVRETQYF. The CDR3 bases are TGTGCCAGCAGCTTAGGCGTCCGAGAGACCCAGTACTTC.

The chain joins TRBV9 to TRBJ1-5; a possible D gene is TRBD1 (6 bases). CDR3 length equals 14 residues. Germline values: CDR1 SGDLS, CDR2 YYNGEE. Trimming took off 3 bases at V and 5 bases at J, with 12 bases between the two ends. For the CDR3, the DNA is TGTGCCAGCAGCGCAGGGGAGGGGCATCAGCCCCAGCATTTT. Translating it yields CASSAGEGHQPQHF.

This chain connects TRBV5-1 to TRBJ2-2; 10 bases fit TRBD1. Trimming removed 4 bases from V and 2 bases from J; junction bases left unmatched: 8. Per the germline V gene, CDR1 is SGHRS and CDR2 is YFSETQ. The CDR3 spans 17 residues. The CDR3 DNA reads as TGCGCCAGCAGCCCCTCCGGGACAGGGGCCAACACCGGGGAGCTGTTTTTT. Residues: CASSPSGTGANTGELFF.

The chain is built from TRBV5-6 and TRBJ2-6, with 7 bases identical to TRBD1. The CDR3 consists of 16 residues. The V gene end was trimmed by 4 bases and the J gene end by 7 bases; junction bases not matched to a gene: 11. Germline CDR1 is SGHDT and CDR2 is YYEEEE. In DNA, the CDR3 is TGTGCCAGCAGCAGCTACCGACAGGGAATTGCCAACGTCCTGACTTTC. Amino acids: CASSSYRQGIANVLTF. Full variable domain (missing parts from reference TRBV5-6 and TRBJ2-6): DAGVTQSPTHLIKTRGQQVTLRCSPKSGHDTVSWYQQALGQGPQFIFQYYEEEERQRGNFPDRFSGHQFPNYSSELNVNALLLGDSALYLCASSSYRQGIANVLTFGAGSRLTVL.

In its sample, this clone was seen once. This sequence joins TRBV19 and TRBJ1-1, with no clear D. Deletions cut 10 bases from V and 6 bases from J, with 18 bases between. From germline, CDR1 is LNHDA and CDR2 SQIVND (reference sequence). The CDR3 extends over 13 amino acids. The CDR3 nucleotides read TGTGCCACTCGCAGCCCCGGGAGACCTGAAGCTTTCTTT. Protein sequence: CATRSPGRPEAFF.

V gene TRBV5-1 combines with J gene TRBJ2-1, with unresolved D. The CDR3 loop spans 13 amino acids. V lost 0 bases, J lost 8 bases, and 9 bases lay in between. CDR1 and CDR2 from the germline V gene are SGHRS and YFSETQ. CDR3: CASSLAPGYEQFF. The CDR3, as DNA: TGCGCCAGCAGCTTGGCCCCCGGATATGAGCAGTTCTTC.